This is a list of T cell receptor beta chains from one sample in a study of patients and donors after allogeneic stem cell transplantation. MiXCR, run by TCRdb on the RT-PCR reads, gives a single entry per CDR3 protein. The sample shows fewer than 30,000 distinct CDR3 sequences, 7% to 8.5% of them seen only once. The sample was blood, either unsorted or a sorted T cell fraction (not recorded which). The source is a human donor who was either an allogeneic HSCT recipient or a stem cell or donor lymphocyte infusion donor (not recorded which). It is not recorded whose cells these are; they may come from a transplant donor. CDR3s include the opening cysteine and the closing phenylalanine or tryptophan. The D gene is left open where the match is weak. Expanded clones get a size class; other rows say once, few or many, or leave the size out.

v_gene: TRBV7-9; j_gene: TRBJ1-4; d_gene: .; abundance: many; CDR3aa: CASRTGPSGEKLFF; CDR3nt: TGTGCCAGCAGAACCGGGCCCTCAGGTGAAAAACTGTTTTTT
v_gene: TRBV10-3; j_gene: TRBJ1-2; d_gene: .; abundance: .; CDR3aa: CAISELGDYGYTF; CDR3nt: TGTGCCATCAGTGAATTGGGAGACTATGGCTACACCTTC
v_gene: TRBV19; j_gene: TRBJ1-5; d_gene: .; abundance: .; CDR3aa: CASSIMNSNQPQHF; CDR3nt: TGTGCCAGTAGTATTATGAATAGCAATCAGCCCCAGCATTTT
v_gene: TRBV28; j_gene: TRBJ1-5; d_gene: .; abundance: few; CDR3aa: CATYRAVQPQHF; CDR3nt: TGTGCCACGTACAGGGCAGTTCAGCCCCAGCATTTT
v_gene: TRBV5-4; j_gene: TRBJ2-3; d_gene: TRBD2; abundance: many; CDR3aa: CASSSRLAGLTDTQYF; CDR3nt: TGTGCCAGCAGCTCCCGACTAGCGGGACTCACAGATACGCAGTATTTT
v_gene: TRBV28; j_gene: TRBJ2-1; d_gene: .; abundance: many; CDR3aa: CASSLAQTSYNEQFF; CDR3nt: TGTGCCAGCAGTTTGGCTCAAACCTCCTACAATGAGCAGTTCTTC
v_gene: TRBV5-1; j_gene: TRBJ1-2; d_gene: TRBD1; abundance: .; CDR3aa: CASSPSTGQGAYGYTF; CDR3nt: TGCGCCAGCAGCCCATCGACCGGACAGGGGGCCTATGGCTACACCTTC
v_gene: TRBV20-1; j_gene: TRBJ2-7; d_gene: .; abundance: .; CDR3aa: CSAGDPGLGSYEQYF; CDR3nt: TGCAGTGCGGGCGACCCGGGATTAGGATCCTACGAGCAGTACTTC
v_gene: TRBV19; j_gene: TRBJ1-2; d_gene: TRBD1; abundance: .; CDR3aa: CASSTSGKTGRMGYTF; CDR3nt: TGTGCCAGTAGTACGTCTGGTAAGACAGGGAGAATGGGCTACACCTTC
v_gene: TRBV7-8; j_gene: TRBJ1-1; d_gene: .; abundance: .; CDR3aa: CASSRRHGTEAFF; CDR3nt: TGTGCCAGCAGCCGTAGACATGGGACTGAAGCTTTCTTT
v_gene: TRBV18; j_gene: TRBJ2-7; d_gene: TRBD1; abundance: .; CDR3aa: CASSPTGTGIEQYF; CDR3nt: TGTGCCAGCTCACCTACCGGGACAGGGATCGAGCAGTACTTC
v_gene: TRBV10-1; j_gene: TRBJ1-6; d_gene: .; abundance: many; CDR3aa: CASSVGTENSPLHF; CDR3nt: TGCGCCAGCAGTGTAGGGACGGAGAATTCACCCCTCCACTTT
v_gene: TRBV5-8; j_gene: TRBJ2-3; d_gene: .; abundance: many; CDR3aa: CASSSFGGTDTQYF; CDR3nt: TGTGCCAGCAGCTCGTTTGGGGGGACAGATACGCAGTATTTT
v_gene: TRBV30; j_gene: TRBJ2-3; d_gene: .; abundance: many; CDR3aa: CAWNSISTDTQYF; CDR3nt: TGTGCCTGGAACAGCATTTCCACAGATACGCAGTATTTT
v_gene: TRBV2; j_gene: TRBJ2-2; d_gene: .; abundance: .; CDR3aa: CASGQGSNTGELFF; CDR3nt: TGTGCCAGCGGTCAGGGATCGAACACCGGGGAGCTGTTTTTT
v_gene: TRBV4-2; j_gene: TRBJ1-6; d_gene: .; abundance: few; CDR3aa: CASSQEPLVGYNSPLHF; CDR3nt: TGTGCCAGCAGCCAAGAGCCCCTCGTCGGCTATAATTCACCCCTCCACTTT
v_gene: TRBV13; j_gene: TRBJ1-1; d_gene: .; abundance: .; CDR3aa: CASSSGFEAFF; CDR3nt: TGTGCCAGCAGCTCCGGATTTGAAGCTTTCTTT
v_gene: TRBV5-5; j_gene: TRBJ2-1; d_gene: .; abundance: .; CDR3aa: CASSLHPSSEQFF; CDR3nt: TGTGCCAGCAGCTTGCATCCTAGCTCTGAGCAGTTCTTC
v_gene: TRBV2; j_gene: TRBJ2-5; d_gene: .; abundance: many; CDR3aa: CASSPRGSGETQYF; CDR3nt: TGTGCCAGCAGTCCCAGGGGTTCGGGGGAGACCCAGTACTTC
v_gene: TRBV7-9; j_gene: TRBJ1-1; d_gene: .; abundance: .; CDR3aa: CASSLAPPEAFF; CDR3nt: TGTGCCAGCAGCTTAGCCCCACCGGAAGCTTTCTTT
v_gene: TRBV25-1; j_gene: TRBJ2-2; d_gene: .; abundance: few; CDR3aa: CASSSQPDSSDTGELFF; CDR3nt: TGTGCCAGCAGTTCACAACCCGACAGTTCCGACACCGGGGAGCTGTTTTTT
v_gene: TRBV4-1; j_gene: TRBJ1-2; d_gene: TRBD1; abundance: .; CDR3aa: CASSQAQTGSKGGYTF; CDR3nt: TGCGCCAGCAGCCAAGCCCAGACAGGGTCGAAGGGAGGCTACACCTTC
v_gene: TRBV6-1; j_gene: TRBJ2-1; d_gene: TRBD1; abundance: few; CDR3aa: CASSLKGTANNEQFF; CDR3nt: TGTGCCAGCAGTCTTAAAGGGACAGCTAACAATGAGCAGTTCTTC
v_gene: TRBV3-1; j_gene: TRBJ2-1; d_gene: TRBD2; abundance: many; CDR3aa: CASSQGVAGGAVYNEQFF; CDR3nt: TGTGCCAGCAGCCAAGGGGTCGCCGGGGGGGCAGTCTACAATGAGCAGTTCTTC
v_gene: TRBV5-1; j_gene: TRBJ2-3; d_gene: .; abundance: many; CDR3aa: CASSLDNGVTDTQYF; CDR3nt: TGCGCCAGCAGCTTGGATAACGGGGTCACAGATACGCAGTATTTT
v_gene: TRBV19; j_gene: TRBJ2-2; d_gene: .; abundance: few; CDR3aa: CASKQDTYTGELFF; CDR3nt: TGTGCCAGTAAACAGGACACCTACACCGGGGAGCTGTTTTTT
v_gene: TRBV29-1; j_gene: TRBJ1-3; d_gene: TRBD1; abundance: few; CDR3aa: CSVAVGQGYGNTIYF; CDR3nt: TGCAGCGTTGCGGTCGGACAGGGGTATGGAAACACCATATATTTT
v_gene: TRBV20-1; j_gene: TRBJ1-2; d_gene: TRBD1; abundance: many; CDR3aa: CSAPGTGGVYGYTF; CDR3nt: TGCAGTGCCCCCGGGACAGGGGGTGTGTATGGCTACACCTTC
v_gene: TRBV6-1; j_gene: TRBJ2-3; d_gene: TRBD2; abundance: many; CDR3aa: CASSEALLAGSTDTQYF; CDR3nt: TGTGCCAGCAGTGAAGCCCTACTAGCGGGAAGCACAGATACGCAGTATTTT
v_gene: TRBV9; j_gene: TRBJ1-2; d_gene: TRBD1; abundance: .; CDR3aa: CASSVRDRGGYGYTF; CDR3nt: TGTGCCAGCAGCGTAAGGGACAGGGGTGGCTATGGCTACACCTTC
v_gene: TRBV7-9; j_gene: TRBJ2-1; d_gene: TRBD2; abundance: .; CDR3aa: CASSPGRAKYNEQFF; CDR3nt: TGTGCCAGCAGCCCCGGGAGGGCCAAGTACAATGAGCAGTTCTTC
v_gene: TRBV7-6; j_gene: TRBJ2-7; d_gene: .; abundance: many; CDR3aa: CASSSFPLQVGYEQYF; CDR3nt: TGTGCCAGCAGCTCCTTCCCCTTGCAGGTGGGCTACGAGCAGTACTTC
v_gene: TRBV10-3; j_gene: TRBJ1-5; d_gene: .; abundance: many; CDR3aa: CAISESGWAQHF; CDR3nt: TGTGCCATCAGTGAGTCAGGGTGGGCCCAGCATTTT
v_gene: TRBV5-1; j_gene: TRBJ2-7; d_gene: .; abundance: many; CDR3aa: CASSPGQLGSGQYF; CDR3nt: TGCGCCAGCAGCCCTGGACAGTTAGGGTCGGGGCAGTACTTC
v_gene: TRBV28; j_gene: TRBJ1-4; d_gene: .; abundance: .; CDR3aa: CASSLRSGPNEKLFF; CDR3nt: TGTGCCAGCAGTTTAAGATCAGGGCCTAATGAAAAACTGTTTTTT
v_gene: TRBV5-1; j_gene: TRBJ2-4; d_gene: TRBD2; abundance: .; CDR3aa: CASSLALAGGRNRENIQYF; CDR3nt: TGCGCCAGCAGCTTGGCGCTAGCGGGGGGCCGCAATCGGGAAAACATTCAGTACTTC
v_gene: TRBV20-1; j_gene: TRBJ1-1; d_gene: .; abundance: many; CDR3aa: CSARRDKNTEAFF; CDR3nt: TGCAGTGCTAGGCGGGACAAGAACACTGAAGCTTTCTTT
v_gene: TRBV6-5; j_gene: TRBJ1-6; d_gene: .; abundance: few; CDR3aa: CASIYRSSYNSPLHF; CDR3nt: TGTGCCAGCATTTACAGGAGCTCCTATAATTCACCCCTCCACTTT
v_gene: TRBV4-2; j_gene: TRBJ1-2; d_gene: .; abundance: .; CDR3aa: CASSQEAQGYTF; CDR3nt: TGTGCCAGCAGCCAAGAGGCACAGGGCTACACCTTC
v_gene: TRBV3-1; j_gene: TRBJ1-3; d_gene: TRBD1; abundance: many; CDR3aa: CASRGDSSGNTIYF; CDR3nt: TGTGCCAGCCGAGGGGACAGTTCTGGAAACACCATATATTTT
v_gene: TRBV5-1; j_gene: TRBJ1-4; d_gene: .; abundance: many; CDR3aa: CASSLALTNEKLFF; CDR3nt: TGCGCCAGCAGCTTGGCCCTCACTAATGAAAAACTGTTTTTT
v_gene: TRBV5-1; j_gene: TRBJ1-2; d_gene: .; abundance: few; CDR3aa: CASSLPGADYGYTF; CDR3nt: TGCGCCAGCAGCTTGCCCGGGGCAGACTATGGCTACACCTTC
v_gene: TRBV20-1; j_gene: TRBJ2-3; d_gene: .; abundance: many; CDR3aa: CSAPHGDTQYF; CDR3nt: TGCAGTGCTCCCCACGGAGATACGCAGTATTTT
v_gene: TRBV9; j_gene: TRBJ1-3; d_gene: .; abundance: few; CDR3aa: CASSEALVDSGNTIYF; CDR3nt: TGTGCCAGCAGCGAGGCCTTAGTGGACTCTGGAAACACCATATATTTT
v_gene: TRBV7-9; j_gene: TRBJ2-3; d_gene: .; abundance: many; CDR3aa: CASSPPVDSGTQYF; CDR3nt: TGTGCCAGCAGCCCACCCGTAGACAGCGGTACGCAGTATTTT
v_gene: TRBV5-1; j_gene: TRBJ2-2; d_gene: .; abundance: medium-sized; CDR3aa: CASSFLDTGELFF; CDR3nt: TGCGCCAGCAGCTTCCTTGACACCGGGGAGCTGTTTTTT
v_gene: TRBV18; j_gene: TRBJ2-1; d_gene: TRBD2; abundance: many; CDR3aa: CASSSSSGSYNEQFF; CDR3nt: TGTGCCAGCTCCTCCTCTAGCGGCTCCTACAATGAGCAGTTCTTC
v_gene: TRBV5-8; j_gene: TRBJ1-2; d_gene: .; abundance: many; CDR3aa: CASSWGPGGQGGYTF; CDR3nt: TGTGCCAGCAGCTGGGGTCCGGGGGGACAAGGTGGCTACACCTTC
v_gene: TRBV18; j_gene: TRBJ2-3; d_gene: .; abundance: many; CDR3aa: CASSPPSTDTQYF; CDR3nt: TGTGCCAGCAGCCCTCCGAGCACAGATACGCAGTATTTT
v_gene: TRBV28; j_gene: TRBJ1-6; d_gene: .; abundance: many; CDR3aa: CASIRDLGSPLHF; CDR3nt: TGTGCCAGCATCAGGGACCTGGGTTCACCCCTCCACTTT